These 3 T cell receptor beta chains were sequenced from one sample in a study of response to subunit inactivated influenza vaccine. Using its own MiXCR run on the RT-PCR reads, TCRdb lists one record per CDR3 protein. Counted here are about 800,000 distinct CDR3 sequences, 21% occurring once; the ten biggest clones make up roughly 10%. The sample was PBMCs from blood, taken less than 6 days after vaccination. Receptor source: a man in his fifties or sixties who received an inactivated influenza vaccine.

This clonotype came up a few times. The DNA of the CDR3 is TGTGCCAGCAGCTTAGCGAGGGACAGAGCCTACGAGCAGTACTTC. Its protein is CASSLARDRAYEQYF. The genes are TRBV7-8 and TRBJ2-7; TRBD1 matches 7 bases. After removal of 0 bases from V and 2 bases from J, the junction contained 4 bases not matched to a gene. This CDR3 is 15 amino acids long. The germline V gene encodes CDR1 SGHVS and CDR2 FQNEAQ. The variable domain in full, completed from reference TRBV7-8 and TRBJ2-7, reads GAGVSQSPRYKVAKRGQDVALRCDPISGHVSLFWYQQALGQGPEFLTYFQNEAQLDKSGLPSDRFFAERPEGSVSTLKIQRTQQEDSAVYLCASSLARDRAYEQYFGPGTRLTVT.

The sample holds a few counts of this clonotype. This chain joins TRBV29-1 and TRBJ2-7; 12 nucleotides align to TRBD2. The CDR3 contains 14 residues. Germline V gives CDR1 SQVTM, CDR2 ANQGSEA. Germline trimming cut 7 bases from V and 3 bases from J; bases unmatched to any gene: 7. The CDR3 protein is CSADRTSGIYEQYF. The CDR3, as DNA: TGCAGCGCCGATCGGACTAGCGGGATCTACGAGCAGTACTTC.

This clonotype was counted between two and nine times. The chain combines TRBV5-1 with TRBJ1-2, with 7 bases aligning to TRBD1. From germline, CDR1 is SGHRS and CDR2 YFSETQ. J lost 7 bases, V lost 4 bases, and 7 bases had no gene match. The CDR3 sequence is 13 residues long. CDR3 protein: CASSAEQGIGYTF. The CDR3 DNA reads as TGCGCCAGCAGCGCCGAACAGGGGATTGGCTACACCTTC.